This TCR beta chain is drawn from a study of blood T cell repertoires in COVID-19. The germline V gene encodes CDR1 WNHNN and CDR2 SYGVQD (reference sequence). The V and J ends lost 4 bases and 4 bases respectively, with 22 bases between them. This CDR3 has 18 residues. Per the original methods: Amplifying reference gene primers gave estimates of nucleated cell counts. Sequenced by immunoSEQ multiplex PCR; TCRdb stores in-frame clones only, minus some. That table gives V, J and clone size, and the DNA gave D and trimming. Seen here are roughly 110,000 clones, 85% observed once, and the top ten hold just over 5.5%.

The sequenced material came from peripheral blood. This sequence was found in a woman aged 55-70 years with COVID-19, enrolled during active disease. This sequence joins TRBV10-1 and TRBJ2-2; D is possibly TRBD2 (5 bases). The CDR3 DNA follows: TGCGCCAGCAGTGGGGCCGCGGGCTCACCGCCGGGCACCGGGGAGCTGTTTTTT. It specifies CASSGAAGSPPGTGELFF.